The entry below gives a single T cell receptor (beta chain) sequence along with its context. These data are taken from a study of cytomegalovirus exposure and HLA in healthy donors. Primers: 60 Vbeta forward and 13 Jbeta reverse. Sequencing used immunoSEQ multiplex PCR; TCRdb keeps in-frame clones, though not all of them. This table has some 190,000 clones, roughly 80% appearing once. V was cut by 5 bases and J by 0 bases, with 12 bases left in between. Germline loops: CDR1 SGHRS, CDR2 YFSETQ. The CDR3 consists of 15 residues. Specimen: PBMCs. The source is a woman aged 18-35 years in good health and CMV-seronegative. The chain employs TRBV5-1 and TRBJ1-3; D possibly corresponds to TRBD1 (5 bases). The CDR3 loop reads CASRPAGGSGNTIYF. The CDR3 DNA reads TGCGCCAGCAGACCGGCCGGGGGCTCTGGAAACACCATATATTTT.